The text below deals with one TCR beta chain. The data were taken from a study of blood T cell repertoires in COVID-19. Looking at the study overall: Acute and convalescent COVID-19 samples came from the United States, Italy and Spain. T cells, B-cell-depleted T cells, or PBMCs supplied cDNA or gDNA.

Trimming stripped 0 bases from V and 1 base from J, with 9 bases between. This CDR3 comprises 15 residues. The germline gives CDR1 MGHRA, CDR2 YSYEKL. Study processing details: Reference gene primer amplification yielded estimated nucleated cell counts. Produced via immunoSEQ multiplex PCR; TCRdb's table is partial and in-frame only. That table gives V, J and clone size, and the DNA gave D and trimming. The sample has over 50,000 clones; 75% to 95% are singletons. The rearrangement joins TRBV4-1 to TRBJ1-1; tentatively, D is TRBD1 (5 bases). This TCR came from a human donor with active COVID-19. The donor label of this sample is uncertain. Sequencing was performed on peripheral blood. The CDR3 reads CASSQEGAGNTEAFF. CDR3 bases: TGCGCCAGCAGCCAAGAAGGGGCAGGGAACACTGAAGCTTTCTTT.